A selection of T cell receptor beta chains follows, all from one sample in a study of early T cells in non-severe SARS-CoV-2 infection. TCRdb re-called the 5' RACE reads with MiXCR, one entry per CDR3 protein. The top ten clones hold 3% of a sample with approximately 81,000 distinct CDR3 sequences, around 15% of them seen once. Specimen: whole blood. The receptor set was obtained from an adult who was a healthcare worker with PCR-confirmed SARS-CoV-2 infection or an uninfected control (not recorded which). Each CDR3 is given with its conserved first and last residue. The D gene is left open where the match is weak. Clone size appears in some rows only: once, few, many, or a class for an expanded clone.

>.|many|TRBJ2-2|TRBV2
CASSRFVTGELFF
TGTGCCAGCAGTAGATTCGTCACCGGGGAGCTGTTTTTT
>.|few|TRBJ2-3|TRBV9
CASSVVLGDTQYF
TGTGCCAGCAGCGTAGTTCTGGGAGATACGCAGTATTTT
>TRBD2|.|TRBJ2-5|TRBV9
CASSPRGSGTETQYF
TGTGCCAGCAGCCCGAGGGGTAGCGGGACCGAGACCCAGTACTTC
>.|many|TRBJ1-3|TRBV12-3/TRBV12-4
CASSNLPGNTIYF
TGTGCCAGCAGTAATCTTCCTGGAAACACCATATATTTT
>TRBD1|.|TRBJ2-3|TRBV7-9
CASSSTQGDRTDTQYF
TGTGCCAGCAGCAGCACACAGGGGGACAGGACAGATACGCAGTATTTT
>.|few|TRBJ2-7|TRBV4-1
CASSYRDSSSYEQYF
TGCGCCAGCAGCTACCGGGACTCGAGCTCCTACGAGCAGTACTTC
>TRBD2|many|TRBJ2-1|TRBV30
CAWSRALAGGYNEQFF
TGTGCCTGGAGCCGAGCCCTAGCGGGGGGTTACAATGAGCAGTTCTTC
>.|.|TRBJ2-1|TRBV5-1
CASSLASRSGANEQFF
TGCGCCAGCAGCTTGGCCTCGCGCTCCGGGGCCAATGAGCAGTTCTTC
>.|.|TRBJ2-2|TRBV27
CASSLAGGELFF
TGTGCCAGCAGTTTGGCAGGCGGGGAGCTGTTTTTT
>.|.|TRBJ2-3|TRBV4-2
CASSRRLQLEDTQYF
TGTGCCAGCAGCCGCCGGCTCCAGCTCGAAGATACGCAGTATTTT
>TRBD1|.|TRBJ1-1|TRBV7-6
CASSPGTGGTNTEAFF
TGTGCCAGCAGCCCGGGGACAGGGGGGACGAACACTGAAGCTTTCTTT
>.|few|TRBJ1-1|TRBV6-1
CASRDGTWNTEAFF
TGTGCCAGCAGAGACGGGACTTGGAACACTGAAGCTTTCTTT
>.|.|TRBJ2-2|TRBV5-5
CASSPVSGELFF
TGTGCCAGCAGCCCTGTCAGCGGGGAGCTGTTTTTT
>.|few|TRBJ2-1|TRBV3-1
CASSPLLLGVRNEQFF
TGTGCCAGCAGCCCCTTGCTTTTGGGGGTAAGGAATGAGCAGTTCTTC
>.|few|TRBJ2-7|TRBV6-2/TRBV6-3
CASSYSSYSYEQYF
TGTGCCAGCAGTTACTCGTCCTACTCCTACGAGCAGTACTTC
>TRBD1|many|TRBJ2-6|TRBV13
CASSSGTADSSGANVLTF
TGTGCCAGCAGCTCTGGGACAGCCGACTCCTCTGGGGCCAACGTCCTGACTTTC
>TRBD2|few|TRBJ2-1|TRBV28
CASSRGGLSYNEQFF
TGTGCCAGCAGTCGGGGGGGACTTTCTTACAATGAGCAGTTCTTC
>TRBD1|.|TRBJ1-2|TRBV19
CASTNDRGRAAYGYTF
TGTGCCAGTACCAACGACAGGGGGCGAGCGGCCTATGGCTACACCTTC
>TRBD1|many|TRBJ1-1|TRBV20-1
CSARKGQGGTEAFF
TGCAGTGCTAGAAAAGGACAGGGCGGCACTGAAGCTTTCTTT
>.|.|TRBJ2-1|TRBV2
CASREFNEQFF
TGTGCCAGCAGGGAATTCAATGAGCAGTTCTTC
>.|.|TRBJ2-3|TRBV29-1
CSVEKPDSTDTQYF
TGCAGCGTTGAAAAACCGGATAGCACAGATACGCAGTATTTT
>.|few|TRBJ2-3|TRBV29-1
CSVEFMVEDTQYF
TGCAGCGTTGAATTTATGGTCGAGGATACGCAGTATTTT
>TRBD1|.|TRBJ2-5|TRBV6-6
CASAFRDSKETQYF
TGTGCCAGCGCCTTCCGGGACAGCAAAGAGACCCAGTACTTC
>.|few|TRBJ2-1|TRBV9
CASSVVGPPESNEQFF
TGTGCCAGCAGCGTAGTGGGCCCACCGGAGAGTAATGAGCAGTTCTTC
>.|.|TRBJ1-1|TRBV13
CASSLMGGLMGTEAFF
TGTGCCAGCAGCTTAATGGGGGGGCTGATGGGCACTGAAGCTTTCTTT
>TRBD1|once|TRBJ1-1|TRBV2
CASSELGGIGEAFF
TGTGCCAGCAGTGAATTAGGGGGCATAGGGGAAGCTTTCTTT
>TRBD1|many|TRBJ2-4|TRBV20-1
CSARDGTGGPSAKNIQYF
TGCAGTGCTAGAGATGGGACAGGGGGGCCATCAGCCAAAAACATTCAGTACTTC
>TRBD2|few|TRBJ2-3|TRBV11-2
CASSFRGGGLDTQYF
TGTGCCAGCAGCTTTAGAGGCGGGGGGCTGGATACGCAGTATTTT
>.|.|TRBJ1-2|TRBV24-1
CATSEAGGAFGYTF
TGTGCCACCAGTGAAGCAGGAGGCGCCTTTGGCTACACCTTC
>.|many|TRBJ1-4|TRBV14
CASSHLRGLGNEKLFF
TGTGCCAGCAGCCACCTACGGGGACTGGGAAATGAAAAACTGTTTTTT
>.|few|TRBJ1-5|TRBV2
CASSGLNSNQPQHF
TGTGCCAGCAGTGGTCTGAATAGCAATCAGCCCCAGCATTTT
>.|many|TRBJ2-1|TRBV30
CAWSAPGTYNEQFF
TGTGCCTGGAGTGCTCCGGGTACCTACAATGAGCAGTTCTTC
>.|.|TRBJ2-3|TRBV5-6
CASSLVAGSTDTQYF
TGTGCCAGCAGCTTGGTCGCGGGTAGCACAGATACGCAGTATTTT
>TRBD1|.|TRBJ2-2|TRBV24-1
CATSDSGTGRGSVGELFF
TGTGCCACCAGTGACTCCGGGACAGGGAGAGGTTCGGTCGGGGAGCTGTTTTTT
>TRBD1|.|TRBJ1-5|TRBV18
CASSLGTVPSQPQHF
TGTGCCAGCTCACTCGGGACAGTACCAAGTCAGCCCCAGCATTTT
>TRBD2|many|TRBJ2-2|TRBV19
CASSIVGGGATGELFF
TGTGCCAGTAGTATAGTTGGCGGGGGTGCCACCGGGGAGCTGTTTTTT
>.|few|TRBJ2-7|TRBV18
CASSSDWDYEQYF
TGTGCCAGCTCATCGGACTGGGACTACGAGCAGTACTTC
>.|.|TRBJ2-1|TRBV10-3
CAVTVYNEQFF
TGTGCCGTCACAGTGTACAATGAGCAGTTCTTC
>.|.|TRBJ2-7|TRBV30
CAWSRWGKSSYEQYF
TGTGCCTGGAGTCGTTGGGGGAAATCCTCCTACGAGCAGTACTTC
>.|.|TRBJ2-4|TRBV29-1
CSVALRLAKNIQYF
TGCAGCGTTGCGTTGCGGTTAGCCAAAAACATTCAGTACTTC
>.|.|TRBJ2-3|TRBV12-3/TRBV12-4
CASSLGLQDTQYF
TGTGCCAGCAGTTTAGGATTACAGGATACGCAGTATTTT
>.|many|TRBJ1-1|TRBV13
CASSLGVTEAFF
TGTGCCAGCAGCTTAGGGGTTACTGAAGCTTTCTTT